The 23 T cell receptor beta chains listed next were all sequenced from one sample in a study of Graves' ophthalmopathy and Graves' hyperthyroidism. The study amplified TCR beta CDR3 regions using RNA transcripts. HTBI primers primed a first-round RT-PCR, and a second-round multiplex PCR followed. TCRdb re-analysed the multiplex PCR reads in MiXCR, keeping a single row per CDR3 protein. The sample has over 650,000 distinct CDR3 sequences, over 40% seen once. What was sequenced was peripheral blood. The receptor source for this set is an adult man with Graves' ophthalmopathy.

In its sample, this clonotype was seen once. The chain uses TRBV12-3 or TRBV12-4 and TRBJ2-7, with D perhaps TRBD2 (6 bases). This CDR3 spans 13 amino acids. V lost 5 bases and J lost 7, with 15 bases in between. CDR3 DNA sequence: TGTGCCAGCAGTATGGGGACTCGGGGAGAGCAGTACTTC. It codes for CASSMGTRGEQYF.

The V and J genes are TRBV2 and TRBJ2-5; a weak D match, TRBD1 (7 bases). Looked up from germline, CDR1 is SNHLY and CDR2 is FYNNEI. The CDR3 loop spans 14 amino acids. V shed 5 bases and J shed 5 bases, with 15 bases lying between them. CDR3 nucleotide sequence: TGTGCCAGCAGTCGACAGGGCGGGGTTGAGACCCAGTACTTC. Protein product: CASSRQGGVETQYF.

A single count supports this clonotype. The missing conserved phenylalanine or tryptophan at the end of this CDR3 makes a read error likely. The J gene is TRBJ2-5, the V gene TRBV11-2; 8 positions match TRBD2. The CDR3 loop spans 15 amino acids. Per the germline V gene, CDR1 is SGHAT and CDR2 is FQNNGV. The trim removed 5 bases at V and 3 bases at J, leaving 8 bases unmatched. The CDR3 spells CASSQARSGEETQYV. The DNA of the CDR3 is TGTGCCAGCAGCCAAGCCCGTAGCGGGGAAGAGACCCAGTACGTC.

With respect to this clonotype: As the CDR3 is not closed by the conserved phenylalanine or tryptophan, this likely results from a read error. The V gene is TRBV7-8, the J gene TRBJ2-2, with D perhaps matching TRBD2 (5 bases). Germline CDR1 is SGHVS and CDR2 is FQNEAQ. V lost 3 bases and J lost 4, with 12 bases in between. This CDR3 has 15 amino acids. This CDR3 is CASSLVGSGTGELFS. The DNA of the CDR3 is TGTGCCAGCAGCTTGGTTGGGAGTGGCACCGGGGAGCTGTTTTCT.

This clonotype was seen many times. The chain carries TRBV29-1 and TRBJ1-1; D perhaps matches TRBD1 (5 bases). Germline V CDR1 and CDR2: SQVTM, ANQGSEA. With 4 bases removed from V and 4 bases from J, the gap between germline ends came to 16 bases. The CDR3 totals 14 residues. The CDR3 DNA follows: TGCAGCGTTGGTGTGGTGAAGGGGATCACTGAAGCTTTCTTT. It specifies CSVGVVKGITEAFF. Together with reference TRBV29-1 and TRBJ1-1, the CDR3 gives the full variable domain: SAVISQKPSRDICQRGTSLTIQCQVDSQVTMMFWYRQQPGQSLTLIATANQGSEATYESGFVIDKFPISRPNLTFSTLTVSNMSPEDSSIYLCSVGVVKGITEAFFGQGTRLTVV.

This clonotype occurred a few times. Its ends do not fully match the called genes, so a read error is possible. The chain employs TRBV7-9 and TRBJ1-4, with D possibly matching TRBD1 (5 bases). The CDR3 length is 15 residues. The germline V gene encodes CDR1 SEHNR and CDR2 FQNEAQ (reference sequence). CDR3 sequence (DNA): TGCGCCAGCACGAGCGGGGGGGACTCTAATGAAAAACTGTTTTTT. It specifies CASTSGGDSNEKLFF.

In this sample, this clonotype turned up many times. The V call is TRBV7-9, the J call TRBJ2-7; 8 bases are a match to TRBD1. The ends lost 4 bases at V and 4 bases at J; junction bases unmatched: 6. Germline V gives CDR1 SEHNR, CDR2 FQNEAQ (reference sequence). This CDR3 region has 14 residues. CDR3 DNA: TGTGCCAGCAGCTCGGGACAGGCCAGATACGAGCAGTACTTC. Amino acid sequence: CASSSGQARYEQYF.

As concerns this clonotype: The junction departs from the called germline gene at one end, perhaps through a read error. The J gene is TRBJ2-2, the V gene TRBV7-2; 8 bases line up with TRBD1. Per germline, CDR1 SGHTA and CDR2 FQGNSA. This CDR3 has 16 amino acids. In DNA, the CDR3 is TGCGCCAGCAGCCCGAGGACAGGGAGAGGCACCGGGGAGCTGGTTTTT. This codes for CASSPRTGRGTGELVF.

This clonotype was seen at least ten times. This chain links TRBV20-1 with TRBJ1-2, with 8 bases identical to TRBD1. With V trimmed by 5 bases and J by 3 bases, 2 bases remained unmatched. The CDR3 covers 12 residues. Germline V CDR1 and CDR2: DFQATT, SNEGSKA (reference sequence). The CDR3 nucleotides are TGCAGTGCTGCGGACAGGGACTATGGCTACACCTTC. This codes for CSAADRDYGYTF.

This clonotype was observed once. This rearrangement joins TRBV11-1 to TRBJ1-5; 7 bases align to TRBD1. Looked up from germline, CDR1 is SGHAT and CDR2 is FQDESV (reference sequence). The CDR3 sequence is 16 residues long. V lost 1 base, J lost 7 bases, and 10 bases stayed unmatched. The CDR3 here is CASSLGSRGGRQPQHF. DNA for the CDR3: TGTGCCAGCAGCTTAGGGAGCAGGGGGGGCAGACAGCCCCAGCATTTT.

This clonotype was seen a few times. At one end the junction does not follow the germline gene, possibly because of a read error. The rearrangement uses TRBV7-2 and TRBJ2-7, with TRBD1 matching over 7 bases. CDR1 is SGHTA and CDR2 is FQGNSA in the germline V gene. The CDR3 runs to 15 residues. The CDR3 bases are TGCGCCAGCAGCCAGCAGACAGGGTACACGGACGAGCAGTACTTC. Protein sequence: CASSQQTGYTDEQYF.

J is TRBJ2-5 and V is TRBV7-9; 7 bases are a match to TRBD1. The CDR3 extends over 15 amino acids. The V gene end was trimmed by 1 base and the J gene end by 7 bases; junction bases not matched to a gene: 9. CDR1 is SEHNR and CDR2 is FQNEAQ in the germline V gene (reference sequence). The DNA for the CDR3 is TGTGCCAGCAGCTTAGGGTTCCAGGGGGACGTGACCCAGTACTTC. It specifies CASSLGFQGDVTQYF.

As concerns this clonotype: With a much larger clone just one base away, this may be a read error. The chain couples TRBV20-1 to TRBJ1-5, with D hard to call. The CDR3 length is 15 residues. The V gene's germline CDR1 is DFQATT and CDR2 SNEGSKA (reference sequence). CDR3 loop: CSARRGSYSNRPQHF. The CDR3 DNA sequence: TGCAGTGCTAGACGAGGCAGTTATAGCAATCGGCCCCAGCATTTT.

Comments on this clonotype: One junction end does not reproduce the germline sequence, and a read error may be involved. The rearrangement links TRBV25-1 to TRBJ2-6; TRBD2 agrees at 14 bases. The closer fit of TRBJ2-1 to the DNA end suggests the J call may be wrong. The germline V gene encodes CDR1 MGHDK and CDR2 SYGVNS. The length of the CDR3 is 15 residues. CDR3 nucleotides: TGTGCCAGTACGCGACTAGCGGGAGGGTACAATGGGCAGTTCTTC. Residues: CASTRLAGGYNGQFF.

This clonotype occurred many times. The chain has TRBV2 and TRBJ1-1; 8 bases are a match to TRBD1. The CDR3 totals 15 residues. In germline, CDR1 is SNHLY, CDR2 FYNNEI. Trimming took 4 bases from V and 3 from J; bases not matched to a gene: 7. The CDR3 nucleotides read TGTGCCAGCAGTGTGGACAGGGCCTACCACACTGAAGCTTTCTTT. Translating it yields CASSVDRAYHTEAFF.

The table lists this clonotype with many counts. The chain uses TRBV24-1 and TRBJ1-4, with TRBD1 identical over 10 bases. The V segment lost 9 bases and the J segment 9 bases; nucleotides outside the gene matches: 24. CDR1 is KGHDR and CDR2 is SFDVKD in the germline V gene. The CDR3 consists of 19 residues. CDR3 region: CATAISLEQTGGRRQKLFF. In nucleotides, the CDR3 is TGTGCCACCGCGATTTCCCTTGAGCAGACAGGGGGCCGCAGGCAAAAACTGTTTTTT.

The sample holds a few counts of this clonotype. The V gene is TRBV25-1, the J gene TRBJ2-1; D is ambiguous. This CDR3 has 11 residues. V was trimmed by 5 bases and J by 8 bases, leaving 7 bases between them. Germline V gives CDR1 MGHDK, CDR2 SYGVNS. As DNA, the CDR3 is TGTGCCAGCAGTCTACTCCATGAGCAGTTCTTC. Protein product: CASSLLHEQFF.

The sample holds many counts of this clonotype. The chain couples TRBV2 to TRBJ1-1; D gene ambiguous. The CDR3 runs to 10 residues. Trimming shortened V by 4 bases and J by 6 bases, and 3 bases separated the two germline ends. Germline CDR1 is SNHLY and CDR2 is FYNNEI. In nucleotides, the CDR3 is TGTGCCAGCAGTGGCTCTGAAGCTTTCTTT. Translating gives CASSGSEAFF.

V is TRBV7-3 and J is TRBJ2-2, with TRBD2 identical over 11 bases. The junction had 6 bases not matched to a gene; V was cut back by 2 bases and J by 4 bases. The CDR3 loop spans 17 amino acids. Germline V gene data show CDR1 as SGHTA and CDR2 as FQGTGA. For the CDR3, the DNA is TGTGCCAGCAGCTTAGAGACTAGCGGGGCTAGCACCGGGGAGCTGTTTTTT. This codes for CASSLETSGASTGELFF.

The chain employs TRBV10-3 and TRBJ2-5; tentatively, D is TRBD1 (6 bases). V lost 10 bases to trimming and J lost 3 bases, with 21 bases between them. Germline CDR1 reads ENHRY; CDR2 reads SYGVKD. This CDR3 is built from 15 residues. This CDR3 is CASQDRPTTEETQYF. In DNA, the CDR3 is TGTGCCAGCCAAGACAGGCCTACCACTGAAGAGACCCAGTACTTC.

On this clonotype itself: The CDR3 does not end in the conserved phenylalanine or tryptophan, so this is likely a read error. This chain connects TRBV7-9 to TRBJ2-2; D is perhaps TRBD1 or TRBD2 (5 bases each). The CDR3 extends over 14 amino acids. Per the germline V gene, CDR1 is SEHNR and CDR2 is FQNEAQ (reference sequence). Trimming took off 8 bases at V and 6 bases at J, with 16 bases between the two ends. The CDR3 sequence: CASGRDHLSGELFL. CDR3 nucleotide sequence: TGTGCCAGCGGAAGGGACCACCTGTCCGGGGAGCTGTTTTTA.

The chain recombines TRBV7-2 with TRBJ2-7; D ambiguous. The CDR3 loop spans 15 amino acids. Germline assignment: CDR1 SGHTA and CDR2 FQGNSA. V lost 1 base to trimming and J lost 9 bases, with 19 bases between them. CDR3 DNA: TGTGCCAGCAGCTTAGTTCGCATCCGGGCGGATACGCAGTACTTC. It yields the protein CASSLVRIRADTQYF.

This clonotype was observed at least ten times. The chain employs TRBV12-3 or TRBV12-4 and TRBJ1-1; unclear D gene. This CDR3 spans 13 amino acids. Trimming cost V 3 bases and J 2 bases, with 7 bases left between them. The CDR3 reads CASSFRRNTEAFF. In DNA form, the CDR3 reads TGTGCCAGCAGTTTCCGACGAAACACTGAAGCTTTCTTT.